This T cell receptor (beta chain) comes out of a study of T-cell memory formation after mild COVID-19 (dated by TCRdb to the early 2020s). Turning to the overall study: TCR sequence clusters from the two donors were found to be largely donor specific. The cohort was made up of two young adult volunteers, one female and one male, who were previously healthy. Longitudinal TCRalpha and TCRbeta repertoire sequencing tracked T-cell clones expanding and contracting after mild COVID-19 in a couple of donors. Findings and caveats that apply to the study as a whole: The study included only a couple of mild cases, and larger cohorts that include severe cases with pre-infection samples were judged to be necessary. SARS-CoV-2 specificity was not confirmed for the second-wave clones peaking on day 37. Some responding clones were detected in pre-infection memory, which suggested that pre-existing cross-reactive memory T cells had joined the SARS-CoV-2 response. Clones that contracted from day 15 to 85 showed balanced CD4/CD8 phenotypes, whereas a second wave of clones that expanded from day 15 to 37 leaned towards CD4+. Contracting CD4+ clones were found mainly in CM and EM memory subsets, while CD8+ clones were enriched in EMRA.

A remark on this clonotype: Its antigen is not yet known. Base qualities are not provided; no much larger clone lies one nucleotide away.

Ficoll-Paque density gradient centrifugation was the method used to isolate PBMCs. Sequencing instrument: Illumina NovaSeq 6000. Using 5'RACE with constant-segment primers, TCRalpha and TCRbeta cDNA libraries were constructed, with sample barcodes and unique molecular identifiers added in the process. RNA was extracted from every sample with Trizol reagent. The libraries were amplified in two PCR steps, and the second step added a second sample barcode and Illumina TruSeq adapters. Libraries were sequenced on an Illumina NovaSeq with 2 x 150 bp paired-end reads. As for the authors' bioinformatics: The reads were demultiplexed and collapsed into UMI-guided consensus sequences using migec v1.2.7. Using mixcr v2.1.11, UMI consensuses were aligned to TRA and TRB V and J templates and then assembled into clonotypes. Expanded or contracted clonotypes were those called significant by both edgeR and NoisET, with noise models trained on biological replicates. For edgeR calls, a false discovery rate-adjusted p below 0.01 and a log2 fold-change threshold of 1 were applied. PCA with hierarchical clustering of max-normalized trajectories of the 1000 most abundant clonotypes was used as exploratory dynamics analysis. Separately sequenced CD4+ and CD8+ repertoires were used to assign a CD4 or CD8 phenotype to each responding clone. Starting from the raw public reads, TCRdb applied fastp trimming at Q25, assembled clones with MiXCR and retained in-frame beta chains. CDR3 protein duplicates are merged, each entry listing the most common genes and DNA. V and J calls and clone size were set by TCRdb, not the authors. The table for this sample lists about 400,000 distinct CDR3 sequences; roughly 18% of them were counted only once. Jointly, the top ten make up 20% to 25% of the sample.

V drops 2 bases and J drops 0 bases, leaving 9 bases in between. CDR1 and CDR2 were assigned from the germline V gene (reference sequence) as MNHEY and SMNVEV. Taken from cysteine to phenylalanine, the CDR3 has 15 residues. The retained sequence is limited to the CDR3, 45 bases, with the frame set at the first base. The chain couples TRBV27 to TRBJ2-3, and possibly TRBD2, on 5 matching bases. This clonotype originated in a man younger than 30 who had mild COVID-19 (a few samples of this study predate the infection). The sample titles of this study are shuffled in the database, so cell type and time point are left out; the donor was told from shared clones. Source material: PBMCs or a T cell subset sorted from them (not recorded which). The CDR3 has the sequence CASSLKAVSTDTQYF. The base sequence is TGTGCCAGCAGTTTAAAAGCGGTGAGCACAGATACGCAGTATTTT.